This T cell receptor (beta chain) comes out of a study of Ad26.COV2.S vaccination and SARS-CoV-2 variants. On the study more broadly: Donor participated within the Ad26.COV2.S arm of the COV1001 trial. Doses of Ad26.COV2.S were injected into muscle once or twice, 56 days apart.

Study-wide findings and caveats: Reportedly, after vaccination the spike-specific CD8+ and CD4+ T cell responses displayed substantial breadth.

This clone came up once. Its antigen is not identified. Repertoires were generated with immunoSEQ multiplex PCR, while TCRdb's copy carries only in-frame clones and drops some. Here the sample spans more than 350,000 clones, around 90% being singletons. Germline CDR1 and CDR2: KGHSH and LQKENI. J was trimmed by 7 bases and V by 3 bases; bases with no gene match: 7. The CDR3 is made up of 15 amino acids. Stated treatment: roughly 20 received Ad26.COV2.S at low or high dose, single or two shots; 5 received placebo; per-sample allocation not given. Collection of samples fell on day 63 after the first vaccine or placebo injection. The administered vaccine (an Ad26 vector) expressed Wuhan-strain SARS-CoV-2 spike.

Here the sequenced sample was peripheral blood, taken in a trial of Ad26.COV2.S vaccine versus placebo. V gene TRBV18 combines with J gene TRBJ2-1, with 9 bases that match TRBD2. This TCR was sampled from a person aged 18-60 years who received the Ad26.COV2.S COVID-19 vaccine or a placebo. The CDR3 DNA reads as TGTGCCAGCTCACCGGGGCTAGCGGGAACTAATGAGCAGTTCTTC. It encodes CASSPGLAGTNEQFF.